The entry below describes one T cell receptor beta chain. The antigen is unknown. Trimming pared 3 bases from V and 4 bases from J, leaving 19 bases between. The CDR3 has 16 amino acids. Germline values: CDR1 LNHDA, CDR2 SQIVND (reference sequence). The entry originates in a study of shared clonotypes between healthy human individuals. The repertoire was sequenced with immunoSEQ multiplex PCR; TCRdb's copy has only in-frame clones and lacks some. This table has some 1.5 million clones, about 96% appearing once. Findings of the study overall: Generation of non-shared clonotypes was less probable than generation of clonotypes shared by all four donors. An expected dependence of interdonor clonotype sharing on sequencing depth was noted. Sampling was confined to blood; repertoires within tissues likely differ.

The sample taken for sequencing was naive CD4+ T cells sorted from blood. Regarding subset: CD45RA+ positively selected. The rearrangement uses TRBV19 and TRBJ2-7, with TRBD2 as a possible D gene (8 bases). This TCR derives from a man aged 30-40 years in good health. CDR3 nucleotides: TGTGCCAGTAGTATCGCGGGGGGCAGGGGGATTTACGAGCAGTACTTC. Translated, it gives CASSIAGGRGIYEQYF.